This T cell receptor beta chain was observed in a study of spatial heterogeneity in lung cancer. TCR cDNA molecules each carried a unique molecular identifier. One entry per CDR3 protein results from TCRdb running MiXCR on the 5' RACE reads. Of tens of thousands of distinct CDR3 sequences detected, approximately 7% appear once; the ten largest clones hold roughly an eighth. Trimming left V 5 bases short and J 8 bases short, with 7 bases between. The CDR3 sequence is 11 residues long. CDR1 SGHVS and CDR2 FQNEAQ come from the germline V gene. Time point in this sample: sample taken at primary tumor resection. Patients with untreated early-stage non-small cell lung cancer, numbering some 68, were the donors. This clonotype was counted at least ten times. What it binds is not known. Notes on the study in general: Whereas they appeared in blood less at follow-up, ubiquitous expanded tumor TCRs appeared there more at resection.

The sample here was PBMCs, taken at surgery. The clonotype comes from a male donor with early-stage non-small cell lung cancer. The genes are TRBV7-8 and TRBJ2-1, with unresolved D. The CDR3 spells CASSRMDEQFF. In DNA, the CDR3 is TGTGCCAGCAGCCGCATGGATGAGCAGTTCTTC.